This T cell receptor (beta chain) was captured by sequencing in a study of CDR3 diversity in severe acne. This clonotype was counted ten times or more. The CDR3 sequence is 16 residues long. The V gene's germline CDR1 is GTSNPN and CDR2 SVGIG (reference sequence). V gave up 0 bases and J gave up 1 base; unmatched junction bases: 7. TCRdb recomputed calls from the PCR reads with MiXCR, one row per CDR3 protein. The sample lists some 90,000 distinct CDR3 sequences, 45% to 55% seen once, with 10% in the top ten. The receptor's source is a male donor in good health, serving as a control. Sequences were obtained from blood. V is TRBV30 and J is TRBJ2-3, with 7 bases lining up with TRBD1. The CDR3 sequence: CAWSVHRQGGTDTQYF. The CDR3 bases are TGTGCCTGGAGTGTACACCGACAGGGAGGCACAGATACGCAGTATTTT.